These 8 T cell receptor beta chains originate from one sample sequenced in a study of cytomegalovirus exposure and HLA in healthy donors. PCR primers comprised 60 Vbeta and 13 Jbeta primers. The assay was immunoSEQ multiplex PCR, and TCRdb's table has in-frame clones only and misses some. The repertoire holds roughly 120,000 clones, with approximately 83% as singletons. Sequenced input: PBMCs. The receptors originated from a man aged 35 to 55 in good health and CMV-seronegative.

V and J are TRBV7-7 and TRBJ2-7, with D tentatively TRBD1 (6 bases). V lost 5 bases and J 3 bases, leaving 14 bases between the germline ends. The germline gives CDR1 SSHAT, CDR2 FNYEAQ (reference sequence). This CDR3 spans 14 amino acids. CDR3 amino acids: CASSPKTGSYEQYF. The CDR3 DNA reads as TGTGCCAGCAGCCCCAAGACAGGAAGCTACGAGCAGTACTTC.

The rearrangement joins TRBV7-9 to TRBJ2-7; 9 nucleotides match TRBD1. Trimming took 4 bases from V and 5 from J; bases not matched to a gene: 12. From germline, CDR1 is SEHNR and CDR2 FQNEAQ (reference sequence). This CDR3 spans 16 amino acids. The CDR3 here is CASSYRGRISLDEQYF. The DNA of the CDR3 is TGTGCCAGCAGCTACAGGGGGCGTATCTCCTTGGACGAGCAGTACTTC. Together with reference TRBV7-9 and TRBJ2-7, the CDR3 gives the full variable domain: DTGVSQNPRHKITKRGQNVTFRCDPISEHNRLYWYRQTLGQGPEFLTYFQNEAQLEKSRLLSDRFSAERPKGSFSTLEIQRTEQGDSAMYLCASSYRGRISLDEQYFGPGTRLTVT.

V gene TRBV6-5 combines with J gene TRBJ1-1, with D perhaps TRBD1 (5 bases). CDR1 and CDR2 (germline): MNHEY, SVGAGI. The V and J ends lost 0 bases and 2 bases respectively, with 10 bases between them. The CDR3 totals 15 residues. Here the CDR3 DNA reads TGTGCCAGCAGTTACTCGCCAGGGATAAACACTGAAGCTTTCTTT. This gives the protein CASSYSPGINTEAFF.

This chain connects TRBV28 to TRBJ2-7; the D is unclear. The CDR3 sequence is 13 residues long. V lost 6 bases to trimming and J lost 7 bases, with 16 bases between them. Germline CDR1 and CDR2: MDHEN and SYDVKM. The CDR3 sequence is CASSRRPLGEQYF. Written as DNA, the CDR3 is TGTGCCAGCAGCCGCCGGCCCCTCGGGGAGCAGTACTTC.

This chain joins TRBV7-9 and TRBJ1-2; D gene unclear. Germline CDR1 and CDR2: SEHNR and FQNEAQ (reference sequence). The CDR3 runs to 13 residues. V shed 8 bases and J shed 5 bases, with 15 bases lying between them. The CDR3 region has the DNA TGTGCCAGCGGAGACAAGGGAGGATATGGCTACACCTTC. It encodes CASGDKGGYGYTF.

This clone was observed a single time. V gene TRBV7-2 combines with J gene TRBJ2-7; possibly TRBD1 for D (5 bases). This CDR3 contains 15 residues. The germline V gene encodes CDR1 SGHTA and CDR2 FQGNSA. Trimming took 5 bases from V and 0 from J, leaving 14 bases between them. Written as DNA, the CDR3 is TGTGCCAGCAGCGGCAGGGTTGCCTACTCCTACGAGCAGTACTTC. This codes for CASSGRVAYSYEQYF.

The chain employs TRBV19 and TRBJ2-5; TRBD1 is a possible D gene (6 bases). The CDR3 totals 15 residues. Trimming pared 4 bases from V and 7 bases from J, leaving 19 bases between. Germline V CDR1 and CDR2: LNHDA, SQIVND (reference sequence). The CDR3 bases are TGTGCCAGTAGTACCACCGGGACACAAAAGCCGACCCAGTACTTC. Its protein is CASSTTGTQKPTQYF.

The chain is built from TRBV28 and TRBJ1-4; a possible D gene is TRBD1 (6 bases). The CDR3 sequence is 15 residues long. Trimming removed 4 bases from V and 4 bases from J, with 13 bases in between. CDR1 and CDR2 (germline): MDHEN, SYDVKM. Here the CDR3 DNA reads TGTGCCAGCAGTTCCCTGACAGGACGTAATGAAAAACTGTTTTTT. Its protein is CASSSLTGRNEKLFF.